This T cell receptor beta chain stems from a study of T cells in Graves' hyperthyroidism and ophthalmopathy. Study-wide context: Upon initial diagnosis and before any treatment, peripheral blood was collected.

The V gene lost 6 bases and the J gene lost 7 bases, with 9 bases spanning the gap. The germline V gene encodes CDR1 SNHLY and CDR2 FYNNEI. The CDR3 contains 11 residues. RNA transcripts provided the source from which TCR beta CDR3 regions were amplified. Initially, a first-round RT-PCR of the TCR CDR3 employed the HTBI primer set. TCRdb independently ran MiXCR on the multiplex PCR reads; one entry per CDR3 protein. The sample records about 180,000 distinct CDR3 sequences, about 18% being singletons. The receptor's source is a woman aged 45-65 years with Graves' hyperthyroidism. The chain joins TRBV2 to TRBJ2-5, with D possibly being TRBD2 (6 bases). Sequenced input: blood. CDR3 loop: CASSAEGTQYF. The CDR3 coding sequence is TGTGCCAGCAGCGCGGAGGGGACCCAGTACTTC.